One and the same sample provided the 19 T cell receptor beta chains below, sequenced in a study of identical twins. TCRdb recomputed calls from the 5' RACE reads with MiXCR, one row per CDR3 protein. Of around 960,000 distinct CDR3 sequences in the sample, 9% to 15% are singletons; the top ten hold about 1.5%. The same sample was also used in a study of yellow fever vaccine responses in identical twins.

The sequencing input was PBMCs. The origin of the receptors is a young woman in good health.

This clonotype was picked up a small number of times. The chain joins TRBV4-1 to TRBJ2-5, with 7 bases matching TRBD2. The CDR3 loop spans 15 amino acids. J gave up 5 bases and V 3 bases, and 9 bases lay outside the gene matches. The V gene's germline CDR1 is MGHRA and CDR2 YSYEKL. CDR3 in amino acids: CASSHPGLGVETQYF. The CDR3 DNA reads TGCGCCAGCAGCCATCCAGGACTAGGAGTCGAGACCCAGTACTTC.

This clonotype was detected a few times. CDR3: CASSGATGTGRHEQFF. Here the CDR3 DNA reads TGCGCCAGCAGCGGGGCTACCGGGACAGGGAGACATGAGCAGTTCTTC. This sequence joins TRBV5-1 and TRBJ2-1, with TRBD1 identical over 9 bases. V trimming: 4 bases; J trimming: 8 bases; junction bases outside the gene matches: 13. CDR3 size: 16 residues. CDR1 SGHRS and CDR2 YFSETQ come from the germline V gene.

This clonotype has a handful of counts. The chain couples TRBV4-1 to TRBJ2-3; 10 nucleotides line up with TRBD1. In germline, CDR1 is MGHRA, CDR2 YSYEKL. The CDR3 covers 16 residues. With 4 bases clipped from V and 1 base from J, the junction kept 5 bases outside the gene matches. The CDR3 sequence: CASSPAGTGGTDTQYF. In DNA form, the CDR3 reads TGCGCCAGCAGCCCTGCCGGGACAGGGGGCACAGATACGCAGTATTTT.

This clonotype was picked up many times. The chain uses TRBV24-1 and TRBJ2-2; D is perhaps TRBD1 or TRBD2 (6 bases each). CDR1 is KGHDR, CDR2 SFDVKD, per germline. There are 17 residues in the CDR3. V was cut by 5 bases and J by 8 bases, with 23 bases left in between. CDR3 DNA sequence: TGTGCCACCAGTGGCCTCGTACCCACGGGGGCCGCGGGGGAGCTGTTTTTT. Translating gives CATSGLVPTGAAGELFF.

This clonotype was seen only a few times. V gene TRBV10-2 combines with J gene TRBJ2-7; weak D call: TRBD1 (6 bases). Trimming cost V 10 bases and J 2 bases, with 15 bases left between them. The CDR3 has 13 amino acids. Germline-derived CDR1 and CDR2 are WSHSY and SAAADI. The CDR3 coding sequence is TGCGCCACCTTCACAGGGCCCCCCTACGAGCAGTACGTC. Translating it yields CATFTGPPYEQYV.

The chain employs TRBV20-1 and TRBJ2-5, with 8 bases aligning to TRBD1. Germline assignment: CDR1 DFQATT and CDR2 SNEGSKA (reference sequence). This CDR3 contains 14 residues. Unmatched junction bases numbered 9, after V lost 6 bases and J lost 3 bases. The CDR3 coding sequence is TGCAGTGCCCAGCCCGGGACAGGCGAAGAGACCCAGTACTTC. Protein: CSAQPGTGEETQYF.

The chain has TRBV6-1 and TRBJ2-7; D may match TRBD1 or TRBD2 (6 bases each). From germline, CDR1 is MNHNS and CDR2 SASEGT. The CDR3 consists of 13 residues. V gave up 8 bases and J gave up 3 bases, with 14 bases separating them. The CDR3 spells CASRRGDLYEQYF. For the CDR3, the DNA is TGTGCCAGCCGAAGGGGGGACCTCTACGAGCAGTACTTC.

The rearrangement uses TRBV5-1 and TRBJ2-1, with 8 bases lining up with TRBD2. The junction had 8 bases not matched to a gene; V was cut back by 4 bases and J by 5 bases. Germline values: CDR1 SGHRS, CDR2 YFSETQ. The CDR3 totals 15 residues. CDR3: CASSLEREPHNEQFF. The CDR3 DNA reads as TGCGCCAGCAGCCTCGAGCGGGAGCCCCACAATGAGCAGTTCTTC. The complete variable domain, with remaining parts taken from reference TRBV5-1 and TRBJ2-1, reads KAGVTQTPRYLIKTRGQQVTLSCSPISGHRSVSWYQQTPGQGLQFLFEYFSETQRNKGNFPGRFSGRQFSNSRSEMNVSTLELGDSALYLCASSLEREPHNEQFFGPGTRLTVL.

Written as DNA, the CDR3 is TGTGCCACCAGCAGAGAGGGGGGTTACTACAATGAGCAGTTCTTC. Encoded protein: CATSREGGYYNEQFF. The chain employs TRBV15 and TRBJ2-1; the D gene is possibly TRBD2 (6 bases). Trimming removed 0 bases at V and 3 bases at J, with 9 bases between. CDR1 LNHNV and CDR2 YYDKDF come from the germline V gene (reference sequence). This CDR3 comprises 15 residues.

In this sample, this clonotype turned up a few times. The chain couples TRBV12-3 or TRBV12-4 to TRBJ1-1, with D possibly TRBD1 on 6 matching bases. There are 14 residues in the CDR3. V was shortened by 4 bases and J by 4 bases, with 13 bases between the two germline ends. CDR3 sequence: CASSWGNRATEAFF. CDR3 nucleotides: TGTGCCAGCAGTTGGGGAAACAGGGCCACTGAAGCTTTCTTT.

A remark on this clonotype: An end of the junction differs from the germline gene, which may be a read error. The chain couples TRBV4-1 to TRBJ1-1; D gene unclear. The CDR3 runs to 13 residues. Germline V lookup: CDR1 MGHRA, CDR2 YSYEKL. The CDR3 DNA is TGCACCAGCAGCCAAGCGACTACCACTGAAGCTTTCTTT. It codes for CTSSQATTTEAFF.

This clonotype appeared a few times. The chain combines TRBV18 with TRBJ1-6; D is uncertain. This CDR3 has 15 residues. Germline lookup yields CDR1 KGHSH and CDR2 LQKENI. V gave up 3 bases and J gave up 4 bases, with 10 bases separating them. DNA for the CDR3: TGTGCCAGCTCACCTGGGGAGCCATATAATTCACCCCTCCACTTT. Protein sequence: CASSPGEPYNSPLHF.

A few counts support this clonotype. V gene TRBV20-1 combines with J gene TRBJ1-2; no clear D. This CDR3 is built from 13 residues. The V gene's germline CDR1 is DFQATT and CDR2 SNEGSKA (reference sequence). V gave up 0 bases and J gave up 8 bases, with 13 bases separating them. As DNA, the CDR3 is TGCAGTGCTAGAGATTCGTCAAGCGAGGGCTACACCTTC. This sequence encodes CSARDSSSEGYTF.

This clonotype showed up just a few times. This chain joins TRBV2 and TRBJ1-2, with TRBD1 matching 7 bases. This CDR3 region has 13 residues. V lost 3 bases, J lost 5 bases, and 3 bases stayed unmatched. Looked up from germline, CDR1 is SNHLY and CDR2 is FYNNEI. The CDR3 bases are TGTGCCAGCAGTGATCCACAGGGGTATGGCTACACCTTC. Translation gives CASSDPQGYGYTF.

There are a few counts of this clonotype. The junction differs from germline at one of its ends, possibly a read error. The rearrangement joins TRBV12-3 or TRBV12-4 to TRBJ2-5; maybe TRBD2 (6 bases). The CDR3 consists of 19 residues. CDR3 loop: CASSLGAMWGGVDQETQYF. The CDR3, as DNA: TGTGCCAGCAGCTTAGGGGCGATGTGGGGAGGAGTGGACCAAGAGACCCAGTACTTC.

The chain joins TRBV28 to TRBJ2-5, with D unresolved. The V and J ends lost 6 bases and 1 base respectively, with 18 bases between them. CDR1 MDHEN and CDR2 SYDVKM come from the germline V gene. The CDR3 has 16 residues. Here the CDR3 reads CASSLGRPAGQETQYF. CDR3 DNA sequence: TGTGCCAGCAGCCTCGGACGGCCGGCAGGCCAAGAGACCCAGTACTTC.

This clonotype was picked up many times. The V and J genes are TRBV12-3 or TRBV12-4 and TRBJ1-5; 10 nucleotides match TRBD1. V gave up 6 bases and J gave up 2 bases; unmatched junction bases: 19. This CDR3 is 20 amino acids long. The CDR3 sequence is CASRQYRLGQGYLGNQPQHF. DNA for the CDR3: TGTGCCAGCAGACAATATCGTTTGGGACAGGGGTATTTGGGCAATCAGCCCCAGCATTTT.

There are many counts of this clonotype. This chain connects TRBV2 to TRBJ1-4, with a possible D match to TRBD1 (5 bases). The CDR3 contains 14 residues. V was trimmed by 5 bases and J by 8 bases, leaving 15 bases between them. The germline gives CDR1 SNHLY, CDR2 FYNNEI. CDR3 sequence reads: CASSRDGQSEKLFF. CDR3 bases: TGTGCCAGCAGTCGGGACGGGCAAAGCGAAAAACTGTTTTTT.

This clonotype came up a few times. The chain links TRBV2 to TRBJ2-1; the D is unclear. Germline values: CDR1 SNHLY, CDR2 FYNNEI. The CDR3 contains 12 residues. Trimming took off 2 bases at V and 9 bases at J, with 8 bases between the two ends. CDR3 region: CASSETTAEQFF. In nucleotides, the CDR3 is TGTGCCAGCAGTGAAACAACAGCTGAGCAGTTCTTC. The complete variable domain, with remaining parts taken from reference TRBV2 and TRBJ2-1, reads EPEVTQTPSHQVTQMGQEVILRCVPISNHLYFYWYRQILGQKVEFLVSFYNNEISEKSEIFDDQFSVERPDGSNFTLKIRSTKLEDSAMYFCASSETTAEQFFGPGTRLTVL.